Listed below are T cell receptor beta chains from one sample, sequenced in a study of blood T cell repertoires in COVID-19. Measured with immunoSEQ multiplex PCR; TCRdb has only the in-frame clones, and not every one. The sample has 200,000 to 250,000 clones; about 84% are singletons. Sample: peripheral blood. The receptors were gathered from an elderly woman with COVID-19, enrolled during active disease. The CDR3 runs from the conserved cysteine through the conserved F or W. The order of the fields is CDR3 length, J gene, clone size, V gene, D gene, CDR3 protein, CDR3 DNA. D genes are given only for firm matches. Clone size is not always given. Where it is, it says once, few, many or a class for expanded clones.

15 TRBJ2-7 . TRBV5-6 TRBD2 CASSLGLAATYEQYF TGTGCCAGCAGCTTGGGACTAGCGGCTACCTACGAGCAGTACTTC
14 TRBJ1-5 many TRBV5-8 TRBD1 CASSLPTGGQPQHF TGTGCCAGCAGCTTGCCGACAGGGGGTCAGCCCCAGCATTTT
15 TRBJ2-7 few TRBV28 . CASNTYWDSTYEQYF TGTGCCAGCAACACTTACTGGGACTCGACCTACGAGCAGTACTTC
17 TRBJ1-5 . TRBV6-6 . CASSPGHTGAANQPQHF TGTGCCAGCAGTCCGGGACACACCGGGGCAGCGAATCAGCCCCAGCATTTT
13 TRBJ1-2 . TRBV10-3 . CAISGGQNYGYTF TGTGCCATCAGTGGTGGACAGAACTATGGCTACACCTTC
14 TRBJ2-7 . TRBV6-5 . CASSYGRGGFEQYF TGTGCCAGCAGTTACGGTAGGGGGGGGTTCGAGCAGTACTTC
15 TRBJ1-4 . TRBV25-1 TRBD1 CASSGTTGDGEKLFF TGTGCCAGCAGTGGGACGACAGGGGACGGAGAAAAACTGTTTTTT
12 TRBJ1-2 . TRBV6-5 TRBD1 CAIRDSLYGYTF TGTGCCATTCGGGACAGCCTCTATGGCTACACCTTC
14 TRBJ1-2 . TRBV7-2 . CASSGRTMNYGYTF TGTGCCAGCAGCGGACGGACAATGAACTATGGCTACACCTTC
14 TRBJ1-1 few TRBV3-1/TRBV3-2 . CASTQTDTPGEAFF TGTGCCAGCACCCAAACAGACACCCCAGGGGAAGCTTTCTTT
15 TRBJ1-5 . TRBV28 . CASSPPGALNQPQHF TGTGCCAGCAGCCCCCCAGGGGCACTCAATCAGCCCCAGCATTTT
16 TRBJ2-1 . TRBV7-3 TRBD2 CASSSEPGLHYNEQFF TGTGCCAGCAGCTCAGAACCGGGACTACACTACAATGAGCAGTTCTTC
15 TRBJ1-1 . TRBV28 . CASSAHPTGGETAFF TGTGCCAGCAGTGCCCACCCCACCGGAGGGGAAACGGCTTTCTTT
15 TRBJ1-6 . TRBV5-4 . CASSFFDSRSSPLHF TGTGCCAGCAGCTTCTTTGACAGTAGGTCTTCACCCCTCCACTTT
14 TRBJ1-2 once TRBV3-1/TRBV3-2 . CASSKATVNYGYTF TGTGCCAGCAGCAAAGCGACAGTTAACTATGGCTACACCTTC
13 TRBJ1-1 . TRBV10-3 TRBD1 CAISRQGNTEAFF TGTGCCATCAGCCGACAGGGGAACACTGAAGCTTTCTTT
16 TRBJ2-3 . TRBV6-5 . CASSYSSGRGLDTQYF TGTGCCAGCAGTTACTCGAGCGGCAGGGGTCTCGATACGCAGTATTTT
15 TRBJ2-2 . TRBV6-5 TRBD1 CASWDRGTNTGELFF TGTGCCAGCTGGGACAGGGGCACGAACACCGGGGAGCTGTTTTTT
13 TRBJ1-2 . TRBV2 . CASSDPGTHGYTF TGTGCCAGCAGTGACCCAGGGACACATGGCTACACCTTC
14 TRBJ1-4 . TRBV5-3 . CARSWAGGKEKLFF TGTGCCAGAAGCTGGGCGGGAGGGAAGGAAAAACTGTTTTTT
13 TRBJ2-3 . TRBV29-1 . CSVEEDRKSIRYF TGCAGCGTTGAAGAGGACAGAAAGTCGATCAGGTATTTT
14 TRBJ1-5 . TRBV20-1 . CSASGIAGNQPQHF TGCAGTGCTAGTGGTATAGCGGGCAATCAGCCCCAGCATTTT
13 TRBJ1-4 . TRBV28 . CASRGGTFEKLFF TGTGCCAGCAGGGGGGGGACATTCGAAAAACTGTTTTTT
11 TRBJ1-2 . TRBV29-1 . CGFSSRPHYTF TGCGGCTTCTCCTCCCGCCCGCACTACACCTTC
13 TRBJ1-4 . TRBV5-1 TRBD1 CASSPGQGEKLFF TGCGCCAGCAGCCCCGGACAGGGGGAAAAACTGTTTTTT
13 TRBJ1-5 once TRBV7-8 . CASSRSIDQPQHF TGTGCCAGCAGCCGTAGTATTGATCAGCCCCAGCATTTT
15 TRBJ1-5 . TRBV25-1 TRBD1 CASPPGRGSNQPQHF TGTGCCAGCCCACCGGGCAGGGGGAGCAATCAGCCCCAGCATTTT
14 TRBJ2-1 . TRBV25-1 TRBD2 CASRTSGGYNEQFF TGTGCCAGCAGAACTAGCGGGGGGTACAATGAGCAGTTCTTC
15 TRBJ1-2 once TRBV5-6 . CASSPSQILHYGYTF TGTGCCAGCAGCCCTAGCCAGATATTACACTATGGCTACACCTTC
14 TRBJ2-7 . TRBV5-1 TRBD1 CASSSGQGAFEQYF TGCGCCAGCAGCTCCGGACAGGGGGCCTTCGAGCAGTACTTC
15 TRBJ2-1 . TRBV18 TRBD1 CASSRDRGSYNEQFF TGTGCCAGCTCACGCGACAGGGGCTCCTACAATGAGCAGTTCTTC
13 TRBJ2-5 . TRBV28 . CSHGTHNLETQYF TGTAGCCATGGGACACACAACTTGGAGACCCAGTACTTC